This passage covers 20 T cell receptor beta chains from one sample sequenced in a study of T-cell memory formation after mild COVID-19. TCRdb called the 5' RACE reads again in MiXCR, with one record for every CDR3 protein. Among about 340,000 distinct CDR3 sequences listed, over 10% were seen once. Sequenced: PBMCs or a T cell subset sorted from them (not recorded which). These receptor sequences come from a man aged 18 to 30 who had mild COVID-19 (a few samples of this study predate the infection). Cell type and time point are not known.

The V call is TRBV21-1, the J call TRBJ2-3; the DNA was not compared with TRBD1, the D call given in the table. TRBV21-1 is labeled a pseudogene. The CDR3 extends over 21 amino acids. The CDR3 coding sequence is TGTGCCAGCAGCACCCCCCGACCCGGGACGGATATCTCGTCTAGCACAGATACGCAGTATTTT. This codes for CASSTPRPGTDISSSTDTQYF.

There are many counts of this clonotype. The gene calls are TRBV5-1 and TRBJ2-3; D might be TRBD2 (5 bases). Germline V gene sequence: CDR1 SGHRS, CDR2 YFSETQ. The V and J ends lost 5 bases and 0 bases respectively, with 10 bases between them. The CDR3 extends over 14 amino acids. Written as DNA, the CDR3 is TGCGCCAGCAGGAGAGAGGGTAGCACAGATACGCAGTATTTT. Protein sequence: CASRREGSTDTQYF. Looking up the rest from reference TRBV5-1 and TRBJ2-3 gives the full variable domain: KAGVTQTPRYLIKTRGQQVTLSCSPISGHRSVSWYQQTPGQGLQFLFEYFSETQRNKGNFPGRFSGRQFSNSRSEMNVSTLELGDSALYLCASRREGSTDTQYFGPGTRLTVL.

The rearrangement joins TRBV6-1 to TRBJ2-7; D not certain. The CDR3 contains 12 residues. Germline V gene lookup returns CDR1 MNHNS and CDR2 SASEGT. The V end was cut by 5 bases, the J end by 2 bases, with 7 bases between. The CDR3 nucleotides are TGTGCCAGCAGTCAATATGCCTACGAGCAGTACTTC. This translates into CASSQYAYEQYF.

The CDR3 DNA sequence: TGTGCCAGCAGCCCTTCGGAGGAGACCCAGTACTTC. Translating gives CASSPSEETQYF. The chain combines TRBV14 with TRBJ2-5; D ambiguous. Germline V gene data show CDR1 as SGHDN and CDR2 as FVKESK. Trimming removed 4 bases from V and 5 bases from J, with 8 bases in between. There are 12 residues in the CDR3. Combining the CDR3 with reference TRBV14 and TRBJ2-5 gives the whole variable domain EAGVTQFPSHSVIEKGQTVTLRCDPISGHDNLYWYRRVMGKEIKFLLHFVKESKQDESGMPNNRFLAERTGGTYSTLKVQPAELEDSGVYFCASSPSEETQYFGPGTRLLVL.

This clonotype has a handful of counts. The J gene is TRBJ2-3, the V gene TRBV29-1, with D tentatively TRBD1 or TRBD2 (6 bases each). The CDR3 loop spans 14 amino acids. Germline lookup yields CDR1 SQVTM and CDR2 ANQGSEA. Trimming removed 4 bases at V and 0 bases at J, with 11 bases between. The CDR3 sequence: CSVGGGLSTDTQYF. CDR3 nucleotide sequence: TGCAGCGTTGGAGGGGGACTTAGCACAGATACGCAGTATTTT.

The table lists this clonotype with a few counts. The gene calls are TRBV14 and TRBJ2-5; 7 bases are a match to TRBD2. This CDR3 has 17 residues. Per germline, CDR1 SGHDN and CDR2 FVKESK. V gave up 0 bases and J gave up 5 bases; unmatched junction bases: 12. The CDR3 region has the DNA TGTGCCAGCAGCCAAGAACCAGCGGGGAAGGTATTGGAGACCCAGTACTTC. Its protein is CASSQEPAGKVLETQYF.

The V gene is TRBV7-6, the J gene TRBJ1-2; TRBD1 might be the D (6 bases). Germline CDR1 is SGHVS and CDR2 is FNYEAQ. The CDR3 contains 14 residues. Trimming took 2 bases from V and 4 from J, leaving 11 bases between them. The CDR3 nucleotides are TGTGCCAGCAGCTTAAACGTAGGGGGCTATGGCTACACCTTC. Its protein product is CASSLNVGGYGYTF.

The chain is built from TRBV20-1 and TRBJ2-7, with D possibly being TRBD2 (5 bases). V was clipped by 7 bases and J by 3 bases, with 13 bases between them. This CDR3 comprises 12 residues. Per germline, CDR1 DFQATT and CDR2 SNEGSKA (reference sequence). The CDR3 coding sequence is TGCAGTGTCCGCAAGCGGAGCTACGAGCAGTACGTC. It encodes CSVRKRSYEQYV.

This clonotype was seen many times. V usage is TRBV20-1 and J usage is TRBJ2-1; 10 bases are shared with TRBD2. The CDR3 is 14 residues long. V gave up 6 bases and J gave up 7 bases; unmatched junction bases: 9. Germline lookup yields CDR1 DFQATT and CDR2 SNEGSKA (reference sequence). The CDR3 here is CSAPLAGVRNEQFF. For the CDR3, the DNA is TGCAGTGCCCCCCTAGCGGGGGTAAGGAATGAGCAGTTCTTC.

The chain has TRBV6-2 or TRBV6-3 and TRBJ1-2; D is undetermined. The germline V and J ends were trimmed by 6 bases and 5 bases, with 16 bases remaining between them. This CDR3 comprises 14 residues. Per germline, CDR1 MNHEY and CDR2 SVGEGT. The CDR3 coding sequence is TGTGCCAGCAGCCCCGACGGGAGAGGTTATGGCTACACCTTC. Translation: CASSPDGRGYGYTF.

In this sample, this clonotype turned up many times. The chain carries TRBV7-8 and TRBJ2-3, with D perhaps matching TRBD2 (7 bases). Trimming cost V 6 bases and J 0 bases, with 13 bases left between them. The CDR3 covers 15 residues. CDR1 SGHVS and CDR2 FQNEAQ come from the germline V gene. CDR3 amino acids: CASRGGGTSTDTQYF. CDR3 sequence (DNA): TGTGCCAGCAGGGGAGGGGGGACTAGCACAGATACGCAGTATTTT.

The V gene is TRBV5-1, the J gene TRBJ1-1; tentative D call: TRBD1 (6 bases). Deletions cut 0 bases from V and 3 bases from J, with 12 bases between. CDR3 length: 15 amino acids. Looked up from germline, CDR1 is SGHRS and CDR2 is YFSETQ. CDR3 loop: CASSLEQGSYTEAFF. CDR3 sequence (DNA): TGCGCCAGCAGCTTGGAACAGGGTTCCTACACTGAAGCTTTCTTT.

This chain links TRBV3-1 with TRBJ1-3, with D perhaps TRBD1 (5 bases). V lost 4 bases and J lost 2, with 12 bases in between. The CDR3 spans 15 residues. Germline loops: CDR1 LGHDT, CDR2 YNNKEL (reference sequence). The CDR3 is CASSLASGAGNTIYF. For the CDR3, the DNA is TGTGCCAGCAGCCTGGCCTCGGGGGCTGGAAACACCATATATTTT. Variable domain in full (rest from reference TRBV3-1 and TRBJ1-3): DTAVSQTPKYLVTQMGNDKSIKCEQNLGHDTMYWYKQDSKKFLKIMFSYNNKELIINETVPNRFSPKSPDKAHLNLHINSLELGDSAVYFCASSLASGAGNTIYFGEGSWLTVV.

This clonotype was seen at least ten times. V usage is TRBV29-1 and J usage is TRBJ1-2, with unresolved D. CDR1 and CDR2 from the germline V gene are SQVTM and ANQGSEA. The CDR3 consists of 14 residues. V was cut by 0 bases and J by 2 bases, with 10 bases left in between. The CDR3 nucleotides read TGCAGCGTTGAAGAAGGCGGTGCCAACTATGGCTACACCTTC. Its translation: CSVEEGGANYGYTF.

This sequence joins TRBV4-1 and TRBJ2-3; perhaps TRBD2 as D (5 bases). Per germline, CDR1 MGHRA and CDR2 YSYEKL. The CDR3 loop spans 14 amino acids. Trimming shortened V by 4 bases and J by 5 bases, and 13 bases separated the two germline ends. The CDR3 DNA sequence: TGCGCCAGCAGCCCCCCCTCAGAGGGAGATACGCAGTATTTT. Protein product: CASSPPSEGDTQYF.

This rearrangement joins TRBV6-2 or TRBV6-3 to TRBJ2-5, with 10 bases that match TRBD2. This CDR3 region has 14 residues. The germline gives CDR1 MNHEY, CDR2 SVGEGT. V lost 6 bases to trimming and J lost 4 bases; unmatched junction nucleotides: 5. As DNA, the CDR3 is TGTGCCAGCAGCCTAGCGGGGGTCCTAGAGACCCAGTACTTC. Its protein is CASSLAGVLETQYF.

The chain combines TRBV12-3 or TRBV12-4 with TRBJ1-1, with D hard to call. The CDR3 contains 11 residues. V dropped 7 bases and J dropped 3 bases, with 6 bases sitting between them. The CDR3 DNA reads TGTGCCAGCAAGCTAGACACTGAAGCTTTCTTT. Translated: CASKLDTEAFF.

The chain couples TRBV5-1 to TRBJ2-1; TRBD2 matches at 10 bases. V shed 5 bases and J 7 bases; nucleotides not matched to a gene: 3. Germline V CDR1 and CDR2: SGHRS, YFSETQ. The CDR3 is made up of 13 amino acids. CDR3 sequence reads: CASRERGGNEQFF. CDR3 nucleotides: TGCGCCAGCAGGGAGCGGGGGGGAAATGAGCAGTTCTTC. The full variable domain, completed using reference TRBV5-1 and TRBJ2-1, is KAGVTQTPRYLIKTRGQQVTLSCSPISGHRSVSWYQQTPGQGLQFLFEYFSETQRNKGNFPGRFSGRQFSNSRSEMNVSTLELGDSALYLCASRERGGNEQFFGPGTRLTVL.

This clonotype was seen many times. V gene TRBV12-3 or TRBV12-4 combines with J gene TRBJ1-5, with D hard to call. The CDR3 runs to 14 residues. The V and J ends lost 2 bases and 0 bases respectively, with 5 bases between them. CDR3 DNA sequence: TGTGCCAGCAGTTTATTGTATAGCAATCAGCCCCAGCATTTT. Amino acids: CASSLLYSNQPQHF.

The CDR3 DNA sequence: TGCGCCAGCAGCCAAGAACAGGCCGGGGAGCTGTTTTTT. Translated: CASSQEQAGELFF. This rearrangement joins TRBV4-3 to TRBJ2-2; TRBD1 is a possible D gene (5 bases). Germline assignment: CDR1 LGHNA and CDR2 YSLEER. The CDR3 contains 13 residues. V shed 0 bases and J shed 6 bases, with 5 bases lying between them.